Listed below are T cell receptor beta chains from one sample, sequenced in a study of CD8 T cells in ankylosing spondylitis. TCRdb used MiXCR to reprocess the 5' RACE reads, holding one entry per CDR3 protein. The data show approximately 220,000 distinct CDR3 sequences, around 19% seen once. Sequencing input: blood, either unsorted or a sorted T cell fraction (not recorded which). These receptors all come from a male donor with ankylosing spondylitis. Both conserved end residues are part of each CDR3. A D gene is named only where the DNA matches it firmly. Only some rows state a clone size, as once, few, many or a class for expanded clones.

NA | TRBJ2-7 | TRBV6-5 | NA | CASSYPAGEQYF | TGTGCCAGCAGTTACCCCGCGGGCGAGCAGTACTTC
NA | TRBJ2-1 | TRBV12-3/TRBV12-4 | NA | CASSPRIAPIYNEQFF | TGTGCCAGCAGTCCCCGGATAGCCCCTATATACAATGAGCAGTTCTTC
NA | TRBJ1-1 | TRBV15 | NA | CATRGAAGGRMNTEAFF | TGTGCCACCAGAGGTGCTGCCGGGGGTCGGATGAACACTGAAGCTTTCTTT
NA | TRBJ2-5 | TRBV4-2 | TRBD2 | CASSRTGGQETQYF | TGTGCCAGCAGCCGGACGGGAGGGCAAGAGACCCAGTACTTC
NA | TRBJ2-7 | TRBV4-3 | NA | CASSQGEPAPYEQYF | TGCGCCAGCAGCCAGGGCGAACCAGCGCCTTACGAGCAGTACTTC
NA | TRBJ1-3 | TRBV30 | NA | CAWSVVAARSGNTIYF | TGTGCCTGGAGTGTAGTCGCCGCCAGGTCTGGAAACACCATATATTTT
NA | TRBJ2-5 | TRBV5-4 | TRBD1 | CASSLETGPQETQYF | TGTGCCAGCAGCCTCGAGACAGGGCCCCAAGAGACCCAGTACTTC
NA | TRBJ2-7 | TRBV9 | NA | CASSAEVEIEQYF | TGTGCCAGCAGTGCTGAAGTGGAGATCGAGCAGTACTTC
NA | TRBJ2-7 | TRBV12-3/TRBV12-4 | NA | CASSLSGVGEQYF | TGTGCCAGCAGTTTGTCGGGAGTGGGGGAGCAGTACTTC
NA | TRBJ2-5 | TRBV28 | TRBD2 | CASRGEGETQYF | TGTGCCAGCAGGGGGGAGGGAGAGACCCAGTACTTC
NA | TRBJ2-7 | TRBV20-1 | TRBD1 | CSARDLAGQGLPSYEQYF | TGCAGTGCTAGAGATTTGGCAGGACAGGGGCTTCCTTCCTACGAGCAGTACTTC
NA | TRBJ2-3 | TRBV5-1 | NA | CASSFGQGGITDTQYF | TGCGCCAGCAGCTTTGGCCAGGGGGGGATCACAGATACGCAGTATTTT
NA | TRBJ2-1 | TRBV7-8 | TRBD2 | CASSSPVREGEQFF | TGTGCCAGCAGCTCCCCCGTGAGGGAGGGAGAGCAGTTCTTC
few | TRBJ2-1 | TRBV4-2 | NA | CASSQDSGNEQFF | TGTGCCAGCAGCCAAGATAGTGGCAATGAGCAGTTCTTC
few | TRBJ2-7 | TRBV11-2 | NA | CASSLDVPLEQYF | TGTGCCAGCAGCTTAGATGTACCCCTCGAGCAGTACTTC
few | TRBJ1-5 | TRBV3-1 | NA | CASSQTGWHPEGNQPQHF | TGTGCCAGCAGCCAAACAGGGTGGCACCCCGAGGGCAATCAGCCCCAGCATTTT
many | TRBJ1-1 | TRBV12-3/TRBV12-4 | NA | CASSPGPGTTEAFF | TGTGCCAGCAGTCCAGGACCAGGGACCACTGAAGCTTTCTTT
few | TRBJ2-1 | TRBV7-3 | NA | CASSPQDRSSYNEQFF | TGTGCCAGCAGCCCCCAAGACAGGAGCTCCTACAATGAGCAGTTCTTC